Listed here are 29 T cell receptor beta chains from one sample, sequenced in a study of T cell repertoires in cytomegalovirus infection. TCRdb redid the calling of the reads with MiXCR, one entry per CDR3 protein. This table holds about 570,000 distinct CDR3 sequences, about 40% found once. The antigens these receptors bind are not known. The sample in question was cultured PBMCs, obtained from culture after CMV antigen stimulation. Every receptor here comes from a human donor in good health (CMV status not recorded). Some clones in this sample may be carry-over from other donors' samples.

This clonotype was detected a few times. The chain uses TRBV6-2 or TRBV6-3 and TRBJ2-1, with 9 bases that match TRBD2. The J segment lost 3 bases and the V segment lost 4 bases, leaving 7 bases of the junction unmatched. This CDR3 contains 16 residues. Per the germline V gene, CDR1 is MNHEY and CDR2 is SVGEGT. The CDR3 bases are TGTGCCAGCAGTTCCTCCTTACTAGCGGGCTACAATGAGCAGTTCTTC. This translates into CASSSSLLAGYNEQFF.

This clonotype was seen a few times. The chain recombines TRBV7-8 with TRBJ2-1; TRBD2 aligns across 7 bases. The V and J ends lost 5 bases and 2 bases, in that order; junction bases with no gene match: 9. This CDR3 is built from 16 residues. The germline CDR1 and CDR2 sequences are SGHVS and FQNEAQ. The CDR3 reads CASSNPLAEAYNEQFF. The CDR3 DNA reads TGTGCCAGCAGCAACCCCCTAGCGGAAGCCTACAATGAGCAGTTCTTC.

The DNA of the CDR3 is TGCAGCGTTGTTGCGGGAGGATACCAAGAGACCCAGTACTTC. Its translation: CSVVAGGYQETQYF. The J gene is TRBJ2-5, the V gene TRBV29-1; 8 bases align to TRBD2. CDR1 and CDR2 from the germline V gene are SQVTM and ANQGSEA. The CDR3 consists of 14 residues. The ends lost 4 bases at V and 0 bases at J; junction bases unmatched: 4.

The chain carries TRBV20-1 and TRBJ1-4; D is unclear. CDR1 is DFQATT and CDR2 is SNEGSKA in the germline V gene (reference sequence). The CDR3 sequence is 14 residues long. V was clipped by 6 bases and J by 7 bases, with 18 bases between them. The CDR3 region is CSARPHRHGEKLFF. The CDR3 DNA reads as TGCAGTGCCCGTCCTCACCGGCATGGTGAAAAACTGTTTTTT.

The chain employs TRBV4-1 and TRBJ2-4; D is ambiguous. The germline V gene has CDR1 MGHRA and CDR2 YSYEKL. V was clipped by 1 base and J by 0 bases, with 7 bases between them. The CDR3 is 15 amino acids. The CDR3 protein is CASSQGVLAKNIQYF. CDR3 DNA sequence: TGCGCCAGCAGCCAAGGCGTGCTAGCCAAAAACATTCAGTACTTC.

This clonotype has a handful of counts. V is TRBV7-2 and J is TRBJ2-5; 7 bases agree with TRBD2. The CDR3 covers 15 residues. The V gene's germline CDR1 is SGHTA and CDR2 FQGNSA. V lost 3 bases and J lost 4; bases outside the gene matches: 8. The CDR3 nucleotides are TGTGCCAGCAGCTTGGGGGGAGGGTATTTAGAGACCCAGTACTTC. Amino acid sequence: CASSLGGGYLETQYF. The full variable domain, rest sourced from reference TRBV7-2 and TRBJ2-5, is GAGVSQSPSNKVTEKGKDVELRCDPISGHTALYWYRQSLGQGLEFLIYFQGNSAPDKSGLPSDRFSAERTGGSVSTLTIQRTQQEDSAVYLCASSLGGGYLETQYFGPGTRLLVL.

This clonotype was counted between two and nine times. The genes are TRBV7-2 and TRBJ2-1; D is ambiguous. Germline V gene lookup returns CDR1 SGHTA and CDR2 FQGNSA. The V end was cut by 5 bases, the J end by 6 bases, with 14 bases between. CDR3 size: 14 residues. The CDR3 DNA reads TGTGCCAGCAGCCCCTCCCCAGGACGCAATGAGCAGTTCTTC. Translating gives CASSPSPGRNEQFF.

The chain combines TRBV19 with TRBJ2-1; D uncertain. V was cut by 5 bases and J by 3 bases, with 5 bases left in between. Germline assignment: CDR1 LNHDA and CDR2 SQIVND (reference sequence). The CDR3 runs 12 residues. CDR3 amino acids: CASSRFYNEQFF. The CDR3 region has the DNA TGTGCCAGTAGTCGCTTCTACAATGAGCAGTTCTTC.

This clonotype was seen just once. The chain joins TRBV5-5 to TRBJ1-1; the D gene is possibly TRBD1 (5 bases). Trimming removed 3 bases at V and 6 bases at J, with 12 bases between. CDR1 is SGHKS and CDR2 is YYEKEE in the germline V gene (reference sequence). The length of the CDR3 is 13 residues. The CDR3 DNA reads as TGTGCCAGCAGCTCCTCTTTAGGGGCTGAAGCTTTCTTT. It yields the protein CASSSSLGAEAFF.

CDR3 in DNA: TGTGCCAGCAGCTTGGCCCCCGCTCTTCAACCCCAGCATTTT. Translating gives CASSLAPALQPQHF. V gene TRBV5-4 combines with J gene TRBJ1-5, with D unclear. Germline values: CDR1 SGHNT, CDR2 YYREEE (reference sequence). CDR3 size: 14 residues. Trimming left V 0 bases short and J 10 bases short, with 14 bases between.

This clonotype appeared a few times. This chain's CDR3 is CACKQGGWDGELFF. The CDR3 coding sequence is TGTGCCTGCAAACAGGGGGGTTGGGACGGGGAGCTGTTTTTT. The gene calls are TRBV2 and TRBJ2-2; 8 positions match TRBD1. Germline V lookup: CDR1 SNHLY, CDR2 FYNNEI. The CDR3 covers 14 residues. With 11 bases clipped from V and 7 bases from J, the junction kept 12 bases outside the gene matches.

This clonotype was counted between two and nine times. The chain joins TRBV28 to TRBJ2-1; D call uncertain. The CDR3 covers 14 residues. Germline lookup yields CDR1 MDHEN and CDR2 SYDVKM. Trimming took 7 bases from V and 6 from J, leaving 16 bases between them. CDR3 amino acids: CASTLSYQPNEQFF. The CDR3 DNA sequence: TGTGCCAGCACGTTATCGTACCAACCCAATGAGCAGTTCTTC.

This clonotype was picked up many times. The rearrangement uses TRBV7-2 and TRBJ1-2; TRBD1 might be the D (5 bases). The V end lost 5 bases, the J end lost 0 bases, and 19 bases lay between the germline ends. The germline V gene has CDR1 SGHTA and CDR2 FQGNSA. This CDR3 region has 17 residues. CDR3 in amino acids: CASSPRTTGGANYGYTF. DNA of the CDR3: TGTGCCAGCAGCCCCCGGACAACAGGAGGAGCTAACTATGGCTACACCTTC.

This clonotype was counted between two and nine times. The V and J genes are TRBV11-2 and TRBJ1-2; 8 positions agree with TRBD1. This CDR3 contains 18 residues. Germline V gene lookup returns CDR1 SGHAT and CDR2 FQNNGV. The trim removed 5 bases at V and 5 bases at J, leaving 19 bases unmatched. The CDR3 nucleotides read TGTGCCAGCAGCGCGTACCTCGGACAGGGTAGAGAGGATTATGGCTACACCTTC. This gives the protein CASSAYLGQGREDYGYTF.

This clonotype came up once. The chain uses TRBV28 and TRBJ1-5; D may be TRBD1 (6 bases). There are 14 residues in the CDR3. V gave up 6 bases and J gave up 9 bases, with 18 bases separating them. Germline CDR1 and CDR2: MDHEN and SYDVKM. The CDR3 coding sequence is TGTGCCAGCAGCCCAAGAACAGGGTGCCCGCCCCAGCATTTT. It yields the protein CASSPRTGCPPQHF. Combining the CDR3 with reference TRBV28 and TRBJ1-5 gives the whole variable domain DVKVTQSSRYLVKRTGEKVFLECVQDMDHENMFWYRQDPGLGLRLIYFSYDVKMKEKGDIPEGYSVSREKKERFSLILESASTNQTSMYLCASSPRTGCPPQHFGDGTRLSIL.

This clonotype was detected only a few times. The V and J genes are TRBV5-6 and TRBJ2-7, with a weak D call TRBD1 (6 bases). Per germline, CDR1 SGHDT and CDR2 YYEEEE. This CDR3 has 15 amino acids. V gave up 4 bases and J gave up 0 bases, with 14 bases separating them. The DNA of the CDR3 is TGTGCCAGCAGCGGGCTGCTACAGGGCTCCTACGAGCAGTACTTC. Translating gives CASSGLLQGSYEQYF.

This clonotype was observed a single time. The CDR3 is CASSYGGLGGNQPQHF. In DNA form, the CDR3 reads TGTGCCAGCAGTTATGGTGGCCTAGGGGGCAATCAGCCCCAGCATTTT. The chain carries TRBV6-5 and TRBJ1-5; TRBD1 might be the D (5 bases). The V gene lost 3 bases and the J gene lost 2 bases, with 14 bases spanning the gap. In germline, CDR1 is MNHEY, CDR2 SVGAGI. The CDR3 runs 16 residues.

The gene calls are TRBV5-5 and TRBJ1-4, with D perhaps TRBD1 (6 bases). Germline CDR1 and CDR2: SGHKS and YYEKEE (reference sequence). This CDR3 has 15 residues. V lost 0 bases and J 6 bases, leaving 12 bases between the germline ends. CDR3 sequence: CASSLAVGAYEKLFF. The CDR3 bases are TGTGCCAGCAGCTTGGCTGTGGGGGCGTATGAAAAACTGTTTTTT.

The chain links TRBV6-1 to TRBJ2-5; possibly TRBD1 for D (6 bases). The germline V gene has CDR1 MNHNS and CDR2 SASEGT. The CDR3 runs to 16 residues. V dropped 6 bases and J dropped 0 bases, with 17 bases sitting between them. The CDR3: CASREVPNRDQETQYF. The CDR3 DNA reads as TGTGCCAGCAGGGAGGTTCCCAACAGGGACCAAGAGACCCAGTACTTC.

In this sample, this clonotype turned up a few times. The chain recombines TRBV6-5 with TRBJ1-6; no reliable D call. CDR1 MNHEY and CDR2 SVGAGI come from the germline V gene. The CDR3 extends over 15 amino acids. V lost 0 bases and J 6 bases, leaving 9 bases between the germline ends. CDR3 region: CASSYSGGINSPLHF. The CDR3 bases are TGTGCCAGCAGTTACTCGGGCGGAATTAATTCACCCCTCCACTTT.

About this clonotype: Likely a read error: the CDR3 ends without its conserved phenylalanine or tryptophan. The limits of the CDR3 on the DNA are not certain, so only TCRdb's listed CDR3 is given. This chain connects TRBV6-2 or TRBV6-3 to TRBJ2-7; TRBD2 is the table's D call, not checked against the DNA. Germline V CDR1 and CDR2: MNHEY, SVGEGT. Including both end residues, the CDR3 is 12 amino acids long. The CDR3: CASSNPPGGVIS.

This clonotype turned up a few times. This chain connects TRBV20-1 to TRBJ1-2; D may be TRBD1 (5 bases). The CDR3 extends over 16 amino acids. The V and J ends lost 2 bases and 4 bases respectively, with 20 bases between them. Germline V gene sequence: CDR1 DFQATT, CDR2 SNEGSKA (reference sequence). CDR3 nucleotides: TGCAGTGCTAGAATGGACACCTCTCCTACTCGCTATGGCTACACCTTC. It translates to CSARMDTSPTRYGYTF.

This clonotype was detected only a few times. The chain employs TRBV7-9 and TRBJ1-1; D not certain. The CDR3 has 16 residues. The V and J ends lost 5 bases and 4 bases respectively, with 20 bases between them. Germline V gives CDR1 SEHNR, CDR2 FQNEAQ (reference sequence). CDR3 in amino acids: CASSPQPGSQGTEAFF. DNA of the CDR3: TGTGCCAGCAGCCCCCAGCCGGGCTCGCAAGGCACTGAAGCTTTCTTT. Full variable domain (missing parts from reference TRBV7-9 and TRBJ1-1): DTGVSQNPRHKITKRGQNVTFRCDPISEHNRLYWYRQTLGQGPEFLTYFQNEAQLEKSRLLSDRFSAERPKGSFSTLEIQRTEQGDSAMYLCASSPQPGSQGTEAFFGQGTRLTVV.

The sample holds a few counts of this clonotype. The V gene is TRBV7-9, the J gene TRBJ2-1, with D possibly TRBD2 on 7 matching bases. This CDR3 has 18 residues. Trimming stripped 6 bases from V and 2 bases from J, with 23 bases between. Germline V gene data show CDR1 as SEHNR and CDR2 as FQNEAQ (reference sequence). CDR3 protein: CASSWRGRGILTYNEQFF. CDR3 nucleotide sequence: TGTGCCAGCAGTTGGCGGGGGCGGGGGATTCTCACCTACAATGAGCAGTTCTTC.

CDR3 in DNA: TGCAGTGCTACTCCTCCCGGGACCTCGGAGACCCAGTACTTC. It yields the protein CSATPPGTSETQYF. The V call is TRBV20-1, the J call TRBJ2-5; D could derive from TRBD1 or TRBD2 (5 bases each). Trimming stripped 4 bases from V and 5 bases from J, with 17 bases between. This CDR3 comprises 14 residues. The germline CDR1 and CDR2 sequences are DFQATT and SNEGSKA (reference sequence).

The chain joins TRBV12-3 or TRBV12-4 to TRBJ2-1, with 12 bases identical to TRBD2. After removal of 5 bases from V and 4 bases from J, the junction contained 6 bases not matched to a gene. The CDR3 length is 16 residues. The CDR3 region is CASSPPTSGSYNEQFF. The DNA for the CDR3 is TGTGCCAGCAGTCCCCCGACTAGCGGGAGTTACAATGAGCAGTTCTTC.

This clonotype was found once. The gene calls are TRBV7-8 and TRBJ2-1; TRBD2 is a possible D gene (6 bases). V lost 3 bases, J lost 4 bases, and 10 bases lay in between. Germline V gives CDR1 SGHVS, CDR2 FQNEAQ. The CDR3 covers 14 residues. CDR3 nucleotide sequence: TGTGCCAGCAGCTTGCGGGATATATACAATGAGCAGTTCTTC. It encodes CASSLRDIYNEQFF.

DNA of the CDR3: TGTGCCAGCAGCTTACGCCGCTCTGGAAACACCATATATTTT. Residues: CASSLRRSGNTIYF. The chain carries TRBV7-9 and TRBJ1-3; D is uncertain. From germline, CDR1 is SEHNR and CDR2 FQNEAQ (reference sequence). V lost 2 bases and J 0 bases, leaving 5 bases between the germline ends. The CDR3 sequence is 14 residues long. Based on the CDR3 plus reference TRBV7-9 and TRBJ1-3, the full variable domain is DTGVSQNPRHKITKRGQNVTFRCDPISEHNRLYWYRQTLGQGPEFLTYFQNEAQLEKSRLLSDRFSAERPKGSFSTLEIQRTEQGDSAMYLCASSLRRSGNTIYFGEGSWLTVV.

This clonotype has only a few counts. The chain uses TRBV12-3 or TRBV12-4 and TRBJ2-1; possible D gene TRBD2, 6 bases. The CDR3 loop spans 14 amino acids. Trimming pared 6 bases from V and 6 bases from J, leaving 15 bases between. CDR3 region: CASRGGVLGNEQFF. For the CDR3, the DNA is TGTGCCAGCAGGGGCGGGGTCCTGGGCAATGAGCAGTTCTTC.